These 8 T cell receptor beta chains came from one sample sequenced in a study of blood T cell repertoires in COVID-19. Assay: immunoSEQ multiplex PCR; the TCRdb copy retains only in-frame clones and omits some. This table holds some 150,000 clones, about 87% found once. Sequencing used peripheral blood. The receptor source for this set is a man younger than 30 with active or convalescent COVID-19.

The chain joins TRBV18 to TRBJ1-1; TRBD1 might be the D (5 bases). Germline CDR1 and CDR2: KGHSH and LQKENI. Trimming cost V 2 bases and J 8 bases, with 9 bases left between them. CDR3 length: 12 residues. DNA of the CDR3: TGTGCCAGCTCACCATCGCAGGGCGAAGCTTTCTTT. Translating gives CASSPSQGEAFF.

The V gene is TRBV11-2, the J gene TRBJ2-5, with 7 positions matching TRBD2. Germline CDR1 and CDR2: SGHAT and FQNNGV. The ends lost 1 base at V and 3 bases at J; junction bases unmatched: 8. The CDR3 runs 16 residues. CDR3 amino acids: CASSLGPRGEEETQYF. In DNA form, the CDR3 reads TGTGCCAGCAGCTTAGGCCCTCGGGGGGAGGAAGAGACCCAGTACTTC.

This clone was recorded once. J is TRBJ2-5 and V is TRBV5-4; 8 bases are a match to TRBD2. Germline-derived CDR1 and CDR2 are SGHNT and YYREEE (reference sequence). With 0 bases clipped from V and 1 base from J, the junction kept 8 bases outside the gene matches. The CDR3 extends over 17 amino acids. The CDR3 nucleotides read TGTGCCAGCAGCTTGGGATCCCTAGCGGGTTCCCAAGAGACCCAGTACTTC. Its protein product is CASSLGSLAGSQETQYF.

Details on this clone: At the DNA level, this CDR3 is encoded by other sequences in the same sample as well. The V call is TRBV2, the J call TRBJ1-1; 9 bases are a match to TRBD1. The CDR3 spans 12 residues. V gave up 6 bases and J gave up 8 bases; unmatched junction bases: 4. Germline CDR1 SNHLY, CDR2 FYNNEI. The CDR3 DNA reads TGTGCCAGCAGCGGGACAGGGCTCGAAGCTTTCTTT. As protein: CASSGTGLEAFF.

The V and J genes are TRBV19 and TRBJ1-5; the match to TRBD1 covers 9 bases. The germline V gene has CDR1 LNHDA and CDR2 SQIVND (reference sequence). This CDR3 is built from 15 residues. Trimming cost V 6 bases and J 4 bases; bases outside gene matches: 7. The CDR3 bases are TGTGCCAGTAGACCCACAGGGGGCCAAAATCAGCCCCAGCATTTT. Amino acids: CASRPTGGQNQPQHF.

The chain uses TRBV7-7 and TRBJ2-5; a weak D match, TRBD2 (6 bases). Germline-derived CDR1 and CDR2 are SSHAT and FNYEAQ (reference sequence). The CDR3 has 14 residues. Trimming removed 5 bases from V and 4 bases from J, with 14 bases in between. This chain's CDR3 is CASSLRGMSETQYF. The CDR3 nucleotides are TGTGCCAGCAGCCTTCGCGGGATGTCAGAGACCCAGTACTTC.

The chain is built from TRBV6-5 and TRBJ1-5; D is undetermined. Trimming removed 5 bases at V and 8 bases at J, with 19 bases between. The CDR3 is made up of 15 amino acids. Germline V lookup: CDR1 MNHEY, CDR2 SVGAGI. CDR3 DNA: TGTGCCAGCAGTCCAGATGGGAGGTGGGAAAAGCCCCAGCATTTT. Translating gives CASSPDGRWEKPQHF.

The chain couples TRBV27 to TRBJ1-2, with TRBD1 matching 7 bases. This CDR3 has 14 residues. Germline loops: CDR1 MNHEY, CDR2 SMNVEV (reference sequence). The J segment lost 5 bases and the V segment lost 4 bases, leaving 7 bases of the junction unmatched. The CDR3 region has the DNA TGTGCCAGCAGTTACAGGGGAGAGGGATATGGCTACACCTTC. It encodes CASSYRGEGYGYTF.